This TCR beta chain was profiled in a study of cytomegalovirus exposure and HLA in healthy donors. The overall study: In a previous analysis, 95 million to 130 million unique TCR beta sequences were found from some 180 million T cells. Findings and limits, study-wide: Many donors carried some public TCRs, although rarity characterized most TCR sequences. A list of 164 TCR beta chains associated with cytomegalovirus was given.

The PCR made use of 60 Vbeta and 13 Jbeta primers. As handled by the study authors: Among the unique TCR beta chains that a later analysis counted, roughly 80 million in all, roughly 11 million were shared. Assay used: immunoSEQ multiplex PCR; TCRdb lists only in-frame clones, some missing. V and J calls and clone size are those listed in that table; D and trimming were worked out from the DNA. The sample has about 80,000 clones, under 65% seen once. A word on this clone: Its specificity is unknown.

V was cut by 0 bases and J by 3 bases, with 9 bases left in between. This CDR3 has 15 residues. Germline V lookup: CDR1 SGHRS, CDR2 YFSETQ. The receptor comes from a male donor in good health and CMV-seropositive. The V gene is TRBV5-1, the J gene TRBJ2-2; the D is unclear. The sample taken for sequencing was PBMCs. In DNA, the CDR3 is TGCGCCAGCAGCTTGGGTAGAAGCGACACCGGGGAGCTGTTTTTT. It is translated as CASSLGRSDTGELFF.